This T cell receptor (beta chain) emerged from a study of beta chain features in type 1 diabetes. Points from the study as a whole: Type 1 diabetes patients had TCRB CDR3s that were shorter (moderately but significantly so) in all four CD4+ subsets.

cDNA synthesis used the whole RNA isolate, giving expressed TCRB sequences. Produced via immunoSEQ multiplex PCR; TCRdb's table is partial and in-frame only. The data hold more than 250,000 clones, with roughly 22% observed a single time. In the case of this clone: Its target is unknown.

CDR3 size: 14 residues. CDR1 is MDHEN, CDR2 SYDVKM, per germline. Trimming removed 5 bases from V and 1 base from J, with 11 bases in between. The V and J genes are TRBV28 and TRBJ2-5; TRBD1 is a possible D gene (6 bases). The clonotype comes from a woman aged 40 to 50 with type 1 diabetes. Specimen: naive CD4+ T cells from blood. DNA for the CDR3: TGTGCCAGCAGTGAGACAGGCCGCCAAGAGACCCAGTACTTC. It specifies CASSETGRQETQYF.